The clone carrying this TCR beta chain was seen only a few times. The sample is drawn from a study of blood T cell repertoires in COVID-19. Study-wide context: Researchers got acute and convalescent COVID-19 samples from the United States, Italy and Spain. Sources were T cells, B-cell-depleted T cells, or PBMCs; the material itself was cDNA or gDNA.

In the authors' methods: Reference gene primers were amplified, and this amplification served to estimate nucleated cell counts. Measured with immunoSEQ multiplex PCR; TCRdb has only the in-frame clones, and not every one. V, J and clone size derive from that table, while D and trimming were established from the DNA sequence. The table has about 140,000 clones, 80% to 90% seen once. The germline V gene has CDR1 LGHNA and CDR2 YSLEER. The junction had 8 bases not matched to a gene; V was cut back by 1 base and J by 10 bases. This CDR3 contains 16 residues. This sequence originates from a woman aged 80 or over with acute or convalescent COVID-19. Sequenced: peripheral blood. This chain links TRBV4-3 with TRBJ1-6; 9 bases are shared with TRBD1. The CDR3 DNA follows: TGCGCCAGCAGCCAAGGGGCGGGACAGGGTCCATCACCCCTCCACTTT. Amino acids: CASSQGAGQGPSPLHF.